The following is a T cell receptor beta chain sequence with its context. Measured with immunoSEQ multiplex PCR; TCRdb has only the in-frame clones, and not every one. Here the sample spans some 36,000 clones, more than 90% being singletons. This specimen belongs to a study of T cell changes during pregnancy in multiple sclerosis. The germline V gene has CDR1 MNHEY and CDR2 SMNVEV (reference sequence). Deletions cut 3 bases from V and 7 bases from J, with 12 bases between. This CDR3 contains 13 residues. This TCR was sampled from a female donor with multiple sclerosis, enrolled in a pregnancy study. Material: CD4+ T cells from peripheral blood mononuclear cells, obtained in the second trimester of pregnancy. The V and J genes are TRBV27 and TRBJ1-1; maybe TRBD1 (6 bases). The CDR3 protein is CASSFQDSIEAFF. The CDR3 bases are TGTGCCAGCAGTTTCCAGGACAGCATTGAAGCTTTCTTT.